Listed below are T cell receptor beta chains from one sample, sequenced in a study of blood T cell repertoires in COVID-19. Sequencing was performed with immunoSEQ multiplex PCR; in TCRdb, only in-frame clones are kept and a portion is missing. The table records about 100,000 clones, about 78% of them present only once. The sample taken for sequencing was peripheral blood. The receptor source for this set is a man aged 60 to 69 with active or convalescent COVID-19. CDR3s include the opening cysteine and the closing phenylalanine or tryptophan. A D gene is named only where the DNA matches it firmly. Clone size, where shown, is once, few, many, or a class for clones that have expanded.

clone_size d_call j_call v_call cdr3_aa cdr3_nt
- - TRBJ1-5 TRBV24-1 CATSDSGYQPQHF TGTGCCACCAGTGACTCAGGGTATCAGCCCCAGCATTTT
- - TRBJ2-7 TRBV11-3 CASSINFSYEQYF TGTGCCAGCAGCATTAACTTCTCCTACGAGCAGTACTTC
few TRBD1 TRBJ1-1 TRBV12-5 CASGLYGQGGKDTEAFF TGTGCTAGTGGCCTCTATGGACAGGGAGGGAAGGACACTGAAGCTTTCTTT
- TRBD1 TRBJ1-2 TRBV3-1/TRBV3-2 CASSQEAGGRYGYTF TGTGCCAGCAGCCAAGAAGCAGGGGGCAGGTATGGCTACACCTTC
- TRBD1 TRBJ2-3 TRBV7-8 CASSSGGWGADTQYF TGTGCCAGCAGCTCAGGGGGCTGGGGCGCAGATACGCAGTATTTT
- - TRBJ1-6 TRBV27 CASSQTGSNSPLHF TGTGCCAGCAGTCAGACGGGATCAAATTCACCCCTCCACTTT
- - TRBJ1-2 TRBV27 CASSFQGRINGYTF TGTGCCAGCAGCTTCCAGGGGAGAATTAATGGCTACACCTTC
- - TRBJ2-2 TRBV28 CASSLEYTGELFF TGTGCCAGCAGTTTGGAGTACACCGGGGAGCTGTTTTTT
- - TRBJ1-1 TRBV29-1 CSTTGHLNTEAFF TGCAGCACGACGGGACACTTGAACACTGAAGCTTTCTTT
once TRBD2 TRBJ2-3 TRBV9 CASSVTSGYTDTQYF TGTGCCAGCAGTGTGACTAGCGGCTACACAGATACGCAGTATTTT
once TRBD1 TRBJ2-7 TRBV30 CAWTPTGPTYEQYF TGTGCCTGGACACCGACAGGGCCTACCTACGAGCAGTACTTC
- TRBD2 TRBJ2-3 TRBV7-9 CASSLVAGGSDTQYF TGTGCCAGCAGCTTAGTGGCGGGAGGGTCAGATACGCAGTATTTT
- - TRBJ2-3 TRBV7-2 CASSLAPGFTDTQYF TGTGCCAGCAGCTTAGCTCCAGGGTTCACAGATACGCAGTATTTT
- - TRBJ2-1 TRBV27 CASRVRGMDEQFF TGTGCCAGCAGGGTCAGGGGTATGGATGAGCAGTTCTTC
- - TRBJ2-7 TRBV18 CASSPGSQRNSYEQYF TGTGCCAGCTCACCTGGGTCCCAGCGTAACTCCTACGAGCAGTACTTC
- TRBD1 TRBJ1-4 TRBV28 CASSPSDRPGEKLFF TGTGCCAGCAGTCCCTCGGACAGGCCCGGGGAAAAACTGTTTTTT
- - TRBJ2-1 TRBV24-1 CATSDRDGIHNEQFF TGTGCCACCAGTGACCGGGATGGTATACACAATGAGCAGTTCTTC
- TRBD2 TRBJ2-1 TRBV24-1 CATSERGLAGGPDNEQFF TGTGCCACCAGTGAAAGAGGACTAGCGGGAGGGCCGGACAATGAGCAGTTCTTC
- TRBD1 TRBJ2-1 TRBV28 CASSLRTGVAYNEQFF TGTGCCAGCAGTCTTCGGACAGGAGTCGCCTACAATGAGCAGTTCTTC
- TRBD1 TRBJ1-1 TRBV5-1 CASRDRGTYTEAFF TGCGCCAGCCGTGACAGGGGGACCTACACTGAAGCTTTCTTT
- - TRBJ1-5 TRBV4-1 CASNPFWGLGQPQHF TGCGCCAGCAACCCATTTTGGGGGCTGGGTCAGCCCCAGCATTTT
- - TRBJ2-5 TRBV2 CASSEQGIRETQYF TGTGCCAGCAGTGAACAGGGGATTCGAGAGACCCAGTACTTC
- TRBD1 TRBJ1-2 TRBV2 CASSQMTGPNYGYTF TGTGCCAGCAGTCAGATGACAGGGCCCAACTATGGCTACACCTTC
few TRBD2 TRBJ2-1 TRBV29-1 CSVVLAGGRNEQFF TGCAGCGTAGTACTAGCGGGAGGGCGGAATGAGCAGTTCTTC
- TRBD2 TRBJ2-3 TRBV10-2 CASRGFSGGTDTQYF TGCGCCAGCAGGGGATTTAGCGGGGGAACAGATACGCAGTATTTT